The TCR beta chain described here comes from a study of blood T cell repertoires in COVID-19. Looking at the study overall: COVID-19 samples collected from the United States, Italy and Spain covered acute and convalescent phases.

Measured with immunoSEQ multiplex PCR; TCRdb has only the in-frame clones, and not every one. The sample consists of about 380,000 clones, about 85% of them appearing once. This CDR3 spans 13 amino acids. The V end lost 6 bases, the J end lost 7 bases, and 13 bases lay between the germline ends. Germline V lookup: CDR1 MDHEN, CDR2 SYDVKM. This clone appeared once. The TCR comes from a woman aged 18 to 35 with acute or convalescent COVID-19. The sample comprised peripheral blood. V usage is TRBV28 and J usage is TRBJ1-3; maybe TRBD1 (5 bases). The CDR3 DNA reads TGTGCCAGCAGGTTTGGGGCAGGGAACACCATATATTTT. As protein: CASRFGAGNTIYF.